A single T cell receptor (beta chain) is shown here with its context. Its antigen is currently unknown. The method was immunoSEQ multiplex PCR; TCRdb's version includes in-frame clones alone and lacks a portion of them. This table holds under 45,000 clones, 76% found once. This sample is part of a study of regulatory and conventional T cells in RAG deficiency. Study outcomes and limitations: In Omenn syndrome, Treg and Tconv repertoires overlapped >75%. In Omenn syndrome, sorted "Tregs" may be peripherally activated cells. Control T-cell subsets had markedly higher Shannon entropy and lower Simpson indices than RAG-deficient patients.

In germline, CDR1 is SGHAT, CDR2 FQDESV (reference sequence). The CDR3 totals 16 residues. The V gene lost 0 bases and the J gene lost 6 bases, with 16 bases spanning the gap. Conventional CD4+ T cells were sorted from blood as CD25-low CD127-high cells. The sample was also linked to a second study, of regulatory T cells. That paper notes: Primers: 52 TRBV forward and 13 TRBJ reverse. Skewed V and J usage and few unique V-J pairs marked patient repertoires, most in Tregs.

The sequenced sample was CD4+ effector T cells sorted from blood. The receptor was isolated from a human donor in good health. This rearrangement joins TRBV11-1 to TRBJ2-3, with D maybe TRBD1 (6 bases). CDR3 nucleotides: TGTGCCAGCAGCTTAGCGCGGACAGCGAGTAGGGATACGCAGTATTTT. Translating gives CASSLARTASRDTQYF.